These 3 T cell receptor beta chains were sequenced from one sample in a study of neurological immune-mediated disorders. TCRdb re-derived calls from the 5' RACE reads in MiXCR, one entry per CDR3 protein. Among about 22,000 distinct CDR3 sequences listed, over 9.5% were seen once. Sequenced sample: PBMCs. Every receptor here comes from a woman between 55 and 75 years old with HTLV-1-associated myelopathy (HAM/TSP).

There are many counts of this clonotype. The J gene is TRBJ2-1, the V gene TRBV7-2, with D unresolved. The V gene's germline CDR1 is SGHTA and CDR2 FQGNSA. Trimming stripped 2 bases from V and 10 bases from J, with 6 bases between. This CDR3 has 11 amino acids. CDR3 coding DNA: TGTGCCAGCAGCTTATTTGGCGAGCAGTTCTTC. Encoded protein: CASSLFGEQFF.

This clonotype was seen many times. CDR3: CSAPRGGAYEQYF. Here the CDR3 DNA reads TGCAGTGCCCCCAGAGGCGGGGCCTACGAGCAGTACTTC. V is TRBV20-1 and J is TRBJ2-7; tentative D call: TRBD2 (6 bases). The CDR3 consists of 13 residues. The germline V and J ends were trimmed by 6 bases and 2 bases, with 14 bases remaining between them. CDR1 is DFQATT, CDR2 SNEGSKA, per germline (reference sequence).

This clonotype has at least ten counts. CDR3 protein: CSASTGSPGVEAFF. CDR3 sequence (DNA): TGCAGTGCATCAACCGGGTCTCCAGGGGTAGAAGCTTTCTTT. J is TRBJ1-1 and V is TRBV20-1; the D gene is possibly TRBD1 (6 bases). V dropped 6 bases and J dropped 8 bases, with 22 bases sitting between them. The CDR3 consists of 14 residues. The germline V gene has CDR1 DFQATT and CDR2 SNEGSKA (reference sequence).